Listed below are T cell receptor beta chains from one sample, sequenced in a study of T cells in tumors and immune-related adverse events. Data came from immunoSEQ multiplex PCR; TCRdb stores just in-frame clones and leaves some out. The sample records more than 10,000 clones, about 90% being singletons. This specimen was lymph node tissue, taken from a patient treated with anti-PD-1 therapy. The receptors here all came from a female donor with metastatic renal cell carcinoma. Both conserved end residues are part of each CDR3. D genes are given only for firm matches. Only some rows state a clone size, as once, few, many or a class for expanded clones.

-,TRBV19,-,TRBJ2-5,13,TGTGCCAGTAGCGGTGGGGGGCGAGAGACCCAGTACTTC,CASSGGGRETQYF
-,TRBV7-7,-,TRBJ2-1,18,TGTGCCAGCAGCTTAGCGCCGCTCAGGGTGGGTTCCTACAATGAGCAGTTCTTC,CASSLAPLRVGSYNEQFF
-,TRBV7-2,-,TRBJ2-2,17,TGTGCCAGCAGCTTTCCCGACTGGGACTCACACACCGGGGAGCTGTTTTTT,CASSFPDWDSHTGELFF
-,TRBV19,-,TRBJ2-2,15,TGTGCCAGTACCCCCGGGGCCCGAGGCACCGGGGAGCTGTTTTTT,CASTPGARGTGELFF
-,TRBV6-4,-,TRBJ1-1,13,TGTGCCAGCAGGAGGACGGGGAACACTGAAGCTTTCTTT,CASRRTGNTEAFF
-,TRBV7-8,-,TRBJ1-6,14,TGTGCCAGCAGCTACTTCGGGGCCGCAGGGGCCCTCCACTTT,CASSYFGAAGALHF
-,TRBV4-3,-,TRBJ2-1,15,TGCGCCAGCAGCCAAGCCATAGTGAGACGACGGGAGCAGTTCTTC,CASSQAIVRRREQFF
-,TRBV6-6,TRBD1,TRBJ1-5,13,TGTGCCAGCAGTTACGACAGGGCTAAAGCCCAGCATTTT,CASSYDRAKAQHF
-,TRBV7-2,-,TRBJ2-7,14,TGTGCCAGCAGCTTAGACCCGAACGCCTACGAGCAGTACTTC,CASSLDPNAYEQYF
-,TRBV29-1,-,TRBJ1-1,11,TGCAGCGTACCCAGGGGCGATGAAGCTTTCTTT,CSVPRGDEAFF
-,TRBV7-8,-,TRBJ2-7,14,TGTGCCAGCAGCCAGAGGCGCCTCGGGGACGAGCAGTACTTC,CASSQRRLGDEQYF
-,TRBV11-3,-,TRBJ2-7,14,TGTGCCAGTAGTCCCATTATGAGCTCCTACGAGCAGTACTTC,CASSPIMSSYEQYF
-,TRBV27,TRBD1,TRBJ2-7,13,TGTGCCAGCAGGGGACAGGGGTCCTACGAGCAGTACTTC,CASRGQGSYEQYF
-,TRBV6-5,-,TRBJ1-2,11,TGTGCCGCCAAAGGGGCCTATGGCTACACCTTC,CAAKGAYGYTF
-,TRBV11-3,-,TRBJ1-4,13,TGTGCCAGCAGCCCGGGGTTCAATGAAAAACTGTTTTTT,CASSPGFNEKLFF
-,TRBV11-2,-,TRBJ1-2,15,TGTGCCAGCAGCTTATCCTCTTCCCCGGACTATGGCTACACCTTC,CASSLSSSPDYGYTF
-,TRBV30,-,TRBJ2-3,14,TGTGCCTGGAGTGTCCCCCCCAGGACAGATACGCAGTATTTT,CAWSVPPRTDTQYF
-,TRBV10-3,-,TRBJ2-1,13,TGTGCCATCAGTGAGTCCTTGGCTAGCCCCCAGTTCTTC,CAISESLASPQFF
-,TRBV30,TRBD1,TRBJ2-4,14,TGTGCCTTTGACTCAGGGGGCAGGGGGAACATTCAGTACTTC,CAFDSGGRGNIQYF
-,TRBV6-1,-,TRBJ2-7,14,TGTGCCAGCAGTGAGGTTGGCGGTACCTACGAGCAGTACTTC,CASSEVGGTYEQYF
-,TRBV19,TRBD2,TRBJ2-2,16,TGTGCCAGTAGTATCCTGTCCGGGGGAGGGTCCGGGGAGCTGTTTTTT,CASSILSGGGSGELFF
-,TRBV29-1,TRBD2,TRBJ2-5,15,TGCAGCGTTGAATTAAGCGGGGGGGCACAAGAGACCCAGTACTTC,CSVELSGGAQETQYF
few,TRBV7-9,-,TRBJ2-1,17,TGTGCCAGCAGCTTAGATTTTTTCAGCGGGTCCTACAATGAGCAGTTCTTC,CASSLDFFSGSYNEQFF
-,TRBV6-6,TRBD2,TRBJ2-3,14,TGTGCCAGCCGACGGGGGGGTGGAACAGATACGCAGTATTTT,CASRRGGGTDTQYF
once,TRBV28,-,TRBJ1-1,15,TGTGCCAGCAGTGAAGCGGGCCGGATGAACACTGAAGCTTTCTTT,CASSEAGRMNTEAFF
-,TRBV4-3,-,TRBJ2-1,16,TGCGCCAGCAGCCAAGAACCCCCTCCTAGCGATGGTGAGCAGTTCTTC,CASSQEPPPSDGEQFF
-,TRBV5-6,TRBD2,TRBJ2-5,15,TGTGCCAGCAGCTTGGAACTAGCGGCCATAGAGACCCAGTACTTC,CASSLELAAIETQYF
-,TRBV18,-,TRBJ1-5,14,TGTGCCAGCTCACCAGACAGTCGGGATCAGCCCCAGCATTTT,CASSPDSRDQPQHF
-,TRBV18,-,TRBJ2-2,13,TGTGCCAGCTCACCAGGACAGAGCGGGGAGCTGTTTTTT,CASSPGQSGELFF
-,TRBV7-6,-,TRBJ1-5,13,TGTGCCAGCAGCCCCCGGGACCTCCAGCCCCAGCATTTT,CASSPRDLQPQHF
-,TRBV4-2,-,TRBJ2-1,12,TGTGCCAGCAGCCAGGTAGAACACGAGCAGTTCTTC,CASSQVEHEQFF